This TCR beta chain was captured by sequencing in a study of graft-versus-host responses after intestinal transplantation. About this clone: Its antigen remains unidentified.

Assay: immunoSEQ multiplex PCR; the TCRdb copy retains only in-frame clones and omits some. The sample consists of 140,000 or so clones, 92% of them appearing once. The germline gives CDR1 LNHDA, CDR2 SQIVND (reference sequence). The CDR3 contains 15 residues. V was clipped by 7 bases and J by 2 bases; unmatched bases: 10. The sample here was unstimulated CD4+ T cells sorted from spleen or lymph node cells, taken before intestinal transplant. This chain uses TRBV19 with TRBJ1-1, with 7 nucleotides matching TRBD1. The TCR sequence derives from a human donor who received an intestinal transplant. The CDR3 DNA is TGTGCCAGTACCTCCGTGGAGGGGGCAAACACTGAAGCTTTCTTT. It yields the protein CASTSVEGANTEAFF.